The sequence of this TCR beta chain was determined in a study of cytomegalovirus exposure and HLA in healthy donors. Study-wide context: The Caucasian-associated ancestry cluster held 65% to 85% of under 450 genotyped donors. General study points: Solely CMV serostatus was available to characterize immune exposure. Prior analysis indicated that the majority of TCR beta V segments exhibited productivity approximately 90% or approximately 30% of the time. Associated with cytomegalovirus, according to the listing, were 150 to 200 TCR beta chains.

This clone has more than one count but fewer than ten. Its antigen remains unidentified. The germline gives CDR1 SQVTM, CDR2 ANQGSEA. The CDR3 has 13 residues. V gave up 4 bases and J gave up 7 bases, with 14 bases separating them. With 60 Vbeta and 13 Jbeta primers, the PCR was carried out. TCRdb's copy holds only in-frame clones and misses some; the assay was immunoSEQ multiplex PCR. The repertoire has about 170,000 clones, around 76% of them found once; the top ten carry 7.1%. This chain connects TRBV29-1 to TRBJ1-5; D is unclear. The receptor comes from a man between 40 and 49 years old in good health and CMV-seropositive. Sequenced sample: PBMCs. The CDR3 sequence: CSVGRGVGQPQHF. The DNA for the CDR3 is TGCAGCGTTGGTAGAGGAGTTGGGCAGCCCCAGCATTTT.